These 10 T cell receptor beta chains originate from one sample sequenced in a study of regulatory and conventional T cells in RAG deficiency. This table comes from immunoSEQ multiplex PCR, and its TCRdb copy is limited to in-frame clones, with some not included. The sample consists of thousands of clones, around 84% of them appearing once. The same specimen was also included in a second study, on regulatory T cells. That paper adds: The primer mix had 52 TRBV and 13 TRBJ primers.

The sample taken for sequencing was CD8+ T cells sorted from blood. Receptors originate from a human donor in good health.

The rearrangement joins TRBV7-3 to TRBJ2-3, with D possibly being TRBD1 or TRBD2 (6 bases each). Germline V gene data show CDR1 as SGHTA and CDR2 as FQGTGA. CDR3 length: 16 residues. V gave up 5 bases and J gave up 2 bases, with 17 bases separating them. The CDR3 region has the DNA TGTGCCAGCAGCCCCCTGCCGGGGGCGCCCACAGATACGCAGTATTTT. Amino acids: CASSPLPGAPTDTQYF.

The chain combines TRBV25-1 with TRBJ1-4; D gene uncertain. CDR3 length: 13 residues. The ends were cut back, 3 bases at V and 6 bases at J, with 8 bases in the middle. Germline V gene data show CDR1 as MGHDK and CDR2 as SYGVNS. The chain's CDR3 is CASSDENDEKLFF. CDR3 nucleotides: TGTGCCAGCAGTGACGAAAACGATGAAAAACTGTTTTTT.

The CDR3 loop is CASSEYGRGRKETQYF. In nucleotides, the CDR3 is TGTGCCAGCAGTGAATACGGCAGGGGACGGAAAGAGACCCAGTACTTC. The V gene is TRBV6-1, the J gene TRBJ2-5; the D gene is possibly TRBD1 (6 bases). Deletions cut 2 bases from V and 3 bases from J, with 16 bases between. The CDR3 covers 16 residues. CDR1 is MNHNS and CDR2 is SASEGT in the germline V gene.

This rearrangement joins TRBV7-2 to TRBJ1-2; the D is unclear. Per the germline V gene, CDR1 is SGHTA and CDR2 is FQGNSA. V shed 5 bases and J shed 7 bases, with 23 bases lying between them. The CDR3 contains 16 residues. The chain's CDR3 is CASSIFQVKRAGGYTF. The DNA for the CDR3 is TGTGCCAGCAGCATATTCCAGGTGAAGAGGGCTGGTGGCTACACCTTC.

This clone has more than one count but fewer than ten. V usage is TRBV7-9 and J usage is TRBJ2-5; D is possibly TRBD2 (6 bases). Germline CDR1 SEHNR, CDR2 FQNEAQ (reference sequence). The CDR3 consists of 16 residues. V dropped 2 bases and J dropped 2 bases, with 15 bases sitting between them. The CDR3 nucleotides read TGTGCCAGCAGCTTAATGGGATTAGCGGAGCAAGAGACCCAGTACTTC. Its translation is CASSLMGLAEQETQYF. The entire variable domain, with the rest obtained from reference TRBV7-9 and TRBJ2-5, is as follows: DTGVSQNPRHKITKRGQNVTFRCDPISEHNRLYWYRQTLGQGPEFLTYFQNEAQLEKSRLLSDRFSAERPKGSFSTLEIQRTEQGDSAMYLCASSLMGLAEQETQYFGPGTRLLVL.

The chain uses TRBV18 and TRBJ2-3, with TRBD1 matching over 9 bases. Germline V gene sequence: CDR1 KGHSH, CDR2 LQKENI. The J segment lost 4 bases and the V segment lost 3 bases, leaving 5 bases of the junction unmatched. CDR3 length equals 15 residues. The CDR3 bases are TGTGCCAGCTCACCCCCGGGACAGGGTTCAGATACGCAGTATTTT. The encoded protein is CASSPPGQGSDTQYF.

The chain combines TRBV13 with TRBJ1-3, with TRBD1 as a possible D gene (5 bases). With 5 bases removed from V and 4 bases from J, the gap between germline ends came to 15 bases. The germline V gene has CDR1 PRHDT and CDR2 FYEKMQ (reference sequence). The CDR3 runs 15 residues. The CDR3 nucleotides are TGTGCCAGCAGCGGGGGAGGGGAATTGGGAAACACCATATATTTT. It translates to CASSGGGELGNTIYF.

The gene calls are TRBV10-1 and TRBJ2-1; D is unresolved. This CDR3 comprises 12 residues. Germline-derived CDR1 and CDR2 are WNHNN and SYGVQD (reference sequence). V was clipped by 4 bases and J by 7 bases, with 8 bases between them. CDR3 region: CASSVGVNEQFF. The DNA of the CDR3 is TGCGCCAGCAGTGTTGGGGTAAATGAGCAGTTCTTC.

The chain has TRBV12-5 and TRBJ2-1, with TRBD1 as a possible D gene (5 bases). With 7 bases removed from V and 4 bases from J, the gap between germline ends came to 14 bases. This CDR3 region has 14 residues. CDR1 and CDR2 from the germline V gene are LGHNT and FRNRAP. The DNA of the CDR3 is TGTGCTAGTGCCTCCCCGGACACTTACAATGAGCAGTTCTTC. Encoded protein: CASASPDTYNEQFF. The whole variable domain, filled in from reference TRBV12-5 and TRBJ2-1, reads DARVTQTPRHKVTEMGQEVTMRCQPILGHNTVFWYRQTMMQGLELLAYFRNRAPLDDSGMPKDRFSAEMPDATLATLKIQPSEPRDSAVYFCASASPDTYNEQFFGPGTRLTVL.

This chain connects TRBV6-1 to TRBJ1-1, with a tentative D call TRBD1 (5 bases). The CDR3 is 14 amino acids. The V gene lost 8 bases and the J gene lost 4 bases, with 17 bases spanning the gap. Germline V gene data show CDR1 as MNHNS and CDR2 as SASEGT. The CDR3 loop is CASWQGGIVTEAFF. Here the CDR3 DNA reads TGTGCCAGCTGGCAGGGAGGTATAGTCACTGAAGCTTTCTTT.